Only a few counts were recorded for the clone carrying this T cell receptor (beta chain). The antigen remains undetermined. The entry originates in a study of metastatic and nonmetastatic thyroid tumors. Study findings and constraints: Reported TCR beta diversity, measured in blood and tumor, was significantly higher for malignant thyroid tumors than for benign nodules.

Thyroid surgery had not been preceded by any treatment in any patient. The CDR3 runs 14 residues. The germline V and J ends were trimmed by 4 bases and 0 bases, with 10 bases remaining between them. TCRdb ran MiXCR on the PCR reads. The profile shows tens of thousands of clones, under 20% of them singletons. This sequence was found in a male donor with papillary thyroid cancer or a benign thyroid nodule (not recorded which). Some clones in this sample may be carry-over from other donors' samples. The chain combines TRBV12-3 or TRBV12-4 with TRBJ2-7; D is unclear. Sequencing was performed on blood. This chain's CDR3 is CASSSWYCSYEQYF. The CDR3 DNA sequence: TGTGCCAGCAGTTCCTGGTACTGCTCCTACGAGCAGTACTTC.